Listed below are T cell receptor beta chains from one sample, sequenced in a study of cytomegalovirus exposure and HLA in healthy donors. The table came from immunoSEQ multiplex PCR; TCRdb's copy has only in-frame clones and leaves some out. The data contain some 180,000 clones, more than 75% of them singletons. The sample taken for sequencing was PBMCs. These receptors were obtained from a woman in her 30s in good health and CMV-seropositive. CDR3s include the opening cysteine and the closing phenylalanine or tryptophan. The D gene is left open where the match is weak. Size is stated for part of the rows, as once, few or many counts, or as a class when the clone is expanded.

size	V	D	J	DNA	CDR3
.	TRBV14	.	TRBJ1-1	TGTGCCAGCAGCCGAGGGACACTCCGGACTGAAGCTTTCTTT	CASSRGTLRTEAFF
once	TRBV4-1	TRBD1	TRBJ1-4	TGCGCCAGCAGCCTTGGGACAGGGGGCAGGGATGAAAAACTGTTTTTT	CASSLGTGGRDEKLFF
.	TRBV28	.	TRBJ2-1	TGTGCCAGCAGTTCAGGGGAAAATGAGCAGTTCTTC	CASSSGENEQFF
.	TRBV28	.	TRBJ2-5	TGTGCCAGCAGCCTTGGGGGACAATTAGAGACCCAGTACTTC	CASSLGGQLETQYF
.	TRBV11-1	.	TRBJ2-7	TGTGCCAGCAGCTTCCTGAGCTCCTACGAGCAGTACTTC	CASSFLSSYEQYF
.	TRBV6-1	.	TRBJ2-2	TGTGCCAGCATAGGAGGAATGGACACCGGGGAGCTGTTTTTT	CASIGGMDTGELFF
.	TRBV4-1	TRBD1	TRBJ1-1	TGCGCCAGCAGCCAAAGCGACAGGGAGAACACTGAAGCTTTCTTT	CASSQSDRENTEAFF
.	TRBV11-3	TRBD1	TRBJ2-7	TGTGCCAGCAGCTCGAGGGTTGGGACAGGGGCCCCCCACGAGCAGTACTTC	CASSSRVGTGAPHEQYF
.	TRBV5-1	.	TRBJ2-3	TGCGCCAGCAGCCCCACGGTCGCAGATACGCAGTATTTT	CASSPTVADTQYF
.	TRBV30	TRBD1	TRBJ1-6	TGTGCCTTCCGGACAGGGGGCTCCTATAATTCACCCCTCCACTTT	CAFRTGGSYNSPLHF
.	TRBV7-9	.	TRBJ2-4	TGTGCCAGCAGCTTACTCAACCGGGACATCGAATTGGGATTC	CASSLLNRDIELGF
.	TRBV2	.	TRBJ2-1	TGTGCCAGGGAGAGCGGAAGCTCCTACAATGAGCAGTTCTTC	CARESGSSYNEQFF
.	TRBV10-3	TRBD2	TRBJ2-3	TGTGCCATCAGTGAACCAGACTTCGAGGCTAGCGGGGCGCCAGATACGCAGTATTTT	CAISEPDFEASGAPDTQYF
.	TRBV28	.	TRBJ2-1	TGTGCCAGCAGTTTAAACTCTCCTTCCTACAATGAGCAGTTCTTC	CASSLNSPSYNEQFF
few	TRBV28	TRBD1	TRBJ2-2	TGTGCCAGCAGTAGAACCGGGACAGGGTCTTGGACCGGGGAGCTGTTTTTT	CASSRTGTGSWTGELFF
few	TRBV5-4	TRBD1	TRBJ1-2	TGTGCCAGCAGCCGTAGACAGGGGGCAGATGGCTACACCTTC	CASSRRQGADGYTF
few	TRBV7-9	TRBD2	TRBJ2-5	TGTGCCAGCCGACTAGCGGGGGGGGGTTACCAAGAGACCCAGTACTTC	CASRLAGGGYQETQYF
.	TRBV7-6	.	TRBJ2-3	TGTGCCAGCAGCCCCCGCGGGGCTAGCACAGATACGCAGTATTTT	CASSPRGASTDTQYF
.	TRBV5-1	TRBD1	TRBJ2-3	TGCGCCAGCAGCACCCCGAGACAGGGGAGCACAGATACGCAGTATTTT	CASSTPRQGSTDTQYF
.	TRBV11-2	.	TRBJ1-2	TGTGCCAGCACCCCCTGGGGGGACTATGGCTACACCTTC	CASTPWGDYGYTF
.	TRBV28	.	TRBJ1-4	TGTGCCAGCAGTCTCTACGCTCGGAGTAATGAAAAACTGTTTTTT	CASSLYARSNEKLFF
.	TRBV30	TRBD2	TRBJ2-3	TGTGCCTGGAGTGTACTAGCGGGCGCGGGTACGCAGTATTTT	CAWSVLAGAGTQYF
once	TRBV6-6	.	TRBJ2-5	TGTGCCAGCAGTTGGCCAGGGCAAGAGACCCAGTACTTC	CASSWPGQETQYF
.	TRBV6-1	.	TRBJ1-5	TGTGCCAGCAGGCTGCCAGGGGATCAGCCCCAGCATTTT	CASRLPGDQPQHF
.	TRBV11-2	.	TRBJ2-7	TGTGCCAGCAGCACTCGGTCCTCCTACGAGCAGTACTTC	CASSTRSSYEQYF
.	TRBV2	.	TRBJ1-2	TGTGCCAGCACCCCCGGTGGAGTCCTGGGCTACACCTTC	CASTPGGVLGYTF
.	TRBV2	TRBD1	TRBJ2-7	TGTGCCAGCAGTGGTTGGGACAGGGATATATACGAGCAGTACTTC	CASSGWDRDIYEQYF
.	TRBV7-8	.	TRBJ2-1	TGTGCCAGCAGCTTAGTGGCGGGGCCGCACAATGAGCAGTTCTTC	CASSLVAGPHNEQFF
.	TRBV10-3	TRBD1	TRBJ2-7	TGTGCCATCAGTCTAGGGGGACAGGGGTTATACGAGCAGTACTTC	CAISLGGQGLYEQYF
.	TRBV5-6	.	TRBJ1-3	TGTGCCAGCAGCCAAGGGGTGAACACCATATATTTT	CASSQGVNTIYF
.	TRBV28	.	TRBJ1-3	TGTGCCAGCAGTTTCGAGGACTCTGGAAACACCATATATTTT	CASSFEDSGNTIYF
.	TRBV11-3	.	TRBJ2-7	TGTGCCAGCAGCTCGGCTAGTTCCTACGAGCAGTACTTC	CASSSASSYEQYF
.	TRBV21-1	.	TRBJ2-7	TGTGCCAGCAGTTGGGAGAGAGGTTCTGAGCAGTACTTC	CASSWERGSEQYF
.	TRBV7-9	.	TRBJ2-5	TGTGCCAGCAGCCCCCGGGAACAAGAGACCCAGTACTTC	CASSPREQETQYF
.	TRBV18	TRBD1	TRBJ2-5	TGTGCCAGCTCCCTCCAATCGCCCGGGACAGGGTACGAGACCCAGTACTTC	CASSLQSPGTGYETQYF
.	TRBV14	TRBD1	TRBJ2-7	TGTGCCAGCAGCCGACCCGGGACAGGGGCCTACGAGCAGTACTTC	CASSRPGTGAYEQYF
.	TRBV15	.	TRBJ2-2	TGTGCCACCAGCAGAGTTAACACCACCGGGGAGCTGTTTTTT	CATSRVNTTGELFF
.	TRBV5-6	TRBD2	TRBJ2-3	TGTGCCAGCAGCCGGAGGACTAGCGGGAGTGGGGATACGCAGTATTTT	CASSRRTSGSGDTQYF
.	TRBV4-3	.	TRBJ2-7	TGCGCCAGCAGCCAAGATATGGCAGGGCAAGACGAGCAGTACTTC	CASSQDMAGQDEQYF
few	TRBV5-1	TRBD1	TRBJ2-2	TGCGCCAGCAGCTCTTACTGGACAGGGCGGTTCGCGAGCACCGGGGAGCTGTTTTTT	CASSSYWTGRFASTGELFF
few	TRBV9	.	TRBJ2-5	TGTGCCAGCAGCCCCCGACAGGCCGCAAAAGAGACCCAGTACTTC	CASSPRQAAKETQYF
.	TRBV6-4	TRBD1	TRBJ1-2	TGTGCCAGCAGTGACGGGCAGGGGGTGGACTATGGCTACACCTTC	CASSDGQGVDYGYTF
.	TRBV4-1	.	TRBJ1-2	TGCGCCAGCAGCCCCGAGGGTTCGGTTAACTATGGCTACACCTTC	CASSPEGSVNYGYTF
.	TRBV19	.	TRBJ2-6	TGTGCCAGTACCGTACAGGGTTCTGGGGCCAACGTCCTGACTTTC	CASTVQGSGANVLTF
.	TRBV6-4	.	TRBJ1-4	TGTGCCAGCAGTCCCTCGGCAGGGAAGAAACTGTTTTTT	CASSPSAGKKLFF
few	TRBV25-1	.	TRBJ1-2	TGTGCCAGCAGTGAACCACAGGGTCGTGGCTACACCTTC	CASSEPQGRGYTF
.	TRBV5-1	.	TRBJ2-4	TGCGCCAGCAGCGCGCAGGGAGGCGACATTCAGTACTTC	CASSAQGGDIQYF